This TCR beta chain was sequenced during a study of shared clonotypes between healthy human individuals. In the naive CD8 group, cells lacked CD45RO and were positively selected for CCR7, so terminally differentiated effector memory CD45RA+ cells were left out. Several immunoSEQ plates held equal portions of the genomic DNA taken from each subset. Here immunoSEQ multiplex PCR was the method, and the copy in TCRdb shows in-frame clones only, minus some. The table records about 680,000 clones, about 91% of them present only once. The germline CDR1 and CDR2 sequences are SEHNR and FQNEAQ (reference sequence). The CDR3 spans 15 residues. Trimming removed 4 bases at V and 5 bases at J, with 15 bases between. The table lists this clone with a few counts. Its cognate antigen is unknown. General study results and limits: Blood alone was sampled, and tissue repertoires likely differ. With few donors, the genetic and exposure-history diversity represented was limited. A handful of donors shared approximately 5% of their naive CD4 clonotypes.

The chain recombines TRBV7-9 with TRBJ1-5, with a weak D call TRBD1 (5 bases). The source material was naive CD8+ T cells sorted from blood. The sequence was obtained from a man younger than 40 in good health. The CDR3 nucleotides are TGTGCCAGCAGCTCTGGACAACCGCAAGATCAGCCCCAGCATTTT. Translation gives CASSSGQPQDQPQHF.